Below, one TCR beta chain is given with its context. The data belong to a study of T cell responses to AZD1222 COVID-19 vaccine. The data were produced by immunoSEQ multiplex PCR, yet TCRdb's version contains in-frame clones alone and is incomplete. There are 70,000 to 95,000 clones in the sample; about nine tenths occur only once, and about 1.3% lies in the top ten. The CDR3 has 14 amino acids. CDR1 is MNHNY and CDR2 is SVGAGI in the germline V gene (reference sequence). V dropped 7 bases and J dropped 2 bases, with 15 bases sitting between them. The sample was peripheral blood, taken 28 days after the second AZD1222 dose. The clonotype originates from an adult who received the AZD1222 COVID-19 vaccine. This chain joins TRBV6-6 and TRBJ2-7, with D possibly being TRBD2 (6 bases). In DNA form, the CDR3 reads TGTGCCAGCACCCGAGGAGGGGTTGCCTACGAGCAGTACTTC. Its protein product is CASTRGGVAYEQYF.